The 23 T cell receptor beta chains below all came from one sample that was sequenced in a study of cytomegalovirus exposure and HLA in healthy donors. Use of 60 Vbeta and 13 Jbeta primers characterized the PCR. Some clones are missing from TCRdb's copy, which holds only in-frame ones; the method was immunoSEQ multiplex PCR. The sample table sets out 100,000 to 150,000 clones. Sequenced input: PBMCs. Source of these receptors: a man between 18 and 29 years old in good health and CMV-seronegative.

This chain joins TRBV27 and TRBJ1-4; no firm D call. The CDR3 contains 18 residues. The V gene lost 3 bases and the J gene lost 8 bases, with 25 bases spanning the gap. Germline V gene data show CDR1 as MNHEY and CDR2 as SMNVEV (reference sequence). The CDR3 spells CASSFKIPGGGRGEKLFF. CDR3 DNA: TGTGCCAGCAGTTTTAAAATCCCCGGTGGAGGGCGAGGCGAAAAACTGTTTTTT.

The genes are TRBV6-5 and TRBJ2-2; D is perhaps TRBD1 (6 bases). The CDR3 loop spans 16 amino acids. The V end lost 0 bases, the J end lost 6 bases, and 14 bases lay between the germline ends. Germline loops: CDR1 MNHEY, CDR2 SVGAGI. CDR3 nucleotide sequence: TGTGCCAGCAGTTACTCATGGGGGCAGGGTGCCGGGGAGCTGTTTTTT. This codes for CASSYSWGQGAGELFF.

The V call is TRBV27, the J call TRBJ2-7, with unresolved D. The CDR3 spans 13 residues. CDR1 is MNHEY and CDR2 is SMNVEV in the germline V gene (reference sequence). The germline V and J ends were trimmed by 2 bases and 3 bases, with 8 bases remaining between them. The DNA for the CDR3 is TGTGCCAGCAGTTTACGAGAGAACTACGAGCAGTACTTC. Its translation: CASSLRENYEQYF.

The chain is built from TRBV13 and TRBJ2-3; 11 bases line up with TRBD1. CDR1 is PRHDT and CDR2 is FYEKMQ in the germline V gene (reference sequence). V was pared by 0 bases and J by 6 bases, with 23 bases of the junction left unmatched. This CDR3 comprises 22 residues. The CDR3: CASSLGLGDRGDSGLFSDTQYF. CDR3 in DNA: TGTGCCAGCAGCTTAGGCCTCGGGGACAGGGGGGACTCGGGACTATTCTCGGATACGCAGTATTTT. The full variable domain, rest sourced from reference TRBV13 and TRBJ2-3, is AAGVIQSPRHLIKEKRETATLKCYPIPRHDTVYWYQQGPGQDPQFLISFYEKMQSDKGSIPDRFSAQQFSDYHSELNMSSLELGDSALYFCASSLGLGDRGDSGLFSDTQYFGPGTRLTVL.

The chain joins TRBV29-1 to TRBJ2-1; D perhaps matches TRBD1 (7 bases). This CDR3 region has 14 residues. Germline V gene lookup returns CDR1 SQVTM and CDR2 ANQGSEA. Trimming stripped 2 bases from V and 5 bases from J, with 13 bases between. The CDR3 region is CSVETGRGDNEQFF. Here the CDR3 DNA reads TGCAGCGTTGAAACGGGCAGGGGGGACAATGAGCAGTTCTTC.

Written as DNA, the CDR3 is TGTGCCAGCAGCACAGGGTCGGGTCGGGCTTTCTTT. Protein sequence: CASSTGSGRAFF. The chain recombines TRBV28 with TRBJ1-1; D might be TRBD1 (6 bases). Per the germline V gene, CDR1 is MDHEN and CDR2 is SYDVKM. The CDR3 runs to 12 residues. V shed 6 bases and J shed 11 bases, with 16 bases lying between them.

DNA for the CDR3: TGTGCCACATTTCCCCTACAGGGTGGTGGGCAGCCCCAGCATTTT. It codes for CATFPLQGGGQPQHF. This sequence joins TRBV27 and TRBJ1-5; possible D gene TRBD1, 6 bases. Germline CDR1 and CDR2: MNHEY and SMNVEV (reference sequence). The V end was cut by 10 bases, the J end by 7 bases, with 23 bases between. The CDR3 is 15 amino acids.

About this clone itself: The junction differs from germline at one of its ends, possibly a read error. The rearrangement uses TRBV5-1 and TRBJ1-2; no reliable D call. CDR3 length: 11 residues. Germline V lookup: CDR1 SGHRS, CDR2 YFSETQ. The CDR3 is CASSFAADQHF. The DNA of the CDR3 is TGCGCCAGCAGCTTTGCGGCAGACCAACATTTC.

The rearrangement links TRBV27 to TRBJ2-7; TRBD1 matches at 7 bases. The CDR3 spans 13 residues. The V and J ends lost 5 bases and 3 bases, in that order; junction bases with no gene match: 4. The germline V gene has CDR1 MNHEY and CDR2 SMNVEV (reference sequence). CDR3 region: CASSPGDSYEQYF. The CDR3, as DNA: TGTGCCAGCAGTCCAGGGGACAGCTACGAGCAGTACTTC.

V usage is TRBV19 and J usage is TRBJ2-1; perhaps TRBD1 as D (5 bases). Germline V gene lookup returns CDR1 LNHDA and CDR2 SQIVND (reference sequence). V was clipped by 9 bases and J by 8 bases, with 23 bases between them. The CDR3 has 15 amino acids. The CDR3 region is CASRSLGPKGDEQFF. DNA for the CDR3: TGTGCCAGCCGATCCCTCGGGCCTAAAGGGGATGAGCAGTTCTTC.

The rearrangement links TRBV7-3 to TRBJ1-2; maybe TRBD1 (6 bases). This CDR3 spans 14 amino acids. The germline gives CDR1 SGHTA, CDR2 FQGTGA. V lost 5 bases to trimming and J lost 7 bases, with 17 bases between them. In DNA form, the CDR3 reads TGTGCCAGCAGCCCATGGGGGCGGGGGAGTGGCTACACCTTC. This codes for CASSPWGRGSGYTF.

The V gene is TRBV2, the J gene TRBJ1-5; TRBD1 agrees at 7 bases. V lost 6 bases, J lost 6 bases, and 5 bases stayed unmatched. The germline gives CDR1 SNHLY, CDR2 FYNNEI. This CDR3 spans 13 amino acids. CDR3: CASRQGLIQPQHF. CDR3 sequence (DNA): TGTGCCAGCAGACAGGGGCTGATTCAGCCCCAGCATTTT.

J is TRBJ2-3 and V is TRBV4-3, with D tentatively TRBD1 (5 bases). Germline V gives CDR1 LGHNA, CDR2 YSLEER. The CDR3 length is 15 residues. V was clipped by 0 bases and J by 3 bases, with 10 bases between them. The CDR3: CASSQDLQGTDTQYF. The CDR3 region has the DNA TGCGCCAGCAGCCAAGATCTCCAGGGAACAGATACGCAGTATTTT.

The CDR3 sequence: CAISDRGSYEQYF. The CDR3 bases are TGTGCCATCAGTGACAGGGGCTCCTACGAGCAGTACTTC. The rearrangement links TRBV10-3 to TRBJ2-7; possible D gene TRBD1, 6 bases. V lost 3 bases, J lost 0 bases, and 6 bases lay in between. This CDR3 has 13 residues. Germline V gene data show CDR1 as ENHRY and CDR2 as SYGVKD.

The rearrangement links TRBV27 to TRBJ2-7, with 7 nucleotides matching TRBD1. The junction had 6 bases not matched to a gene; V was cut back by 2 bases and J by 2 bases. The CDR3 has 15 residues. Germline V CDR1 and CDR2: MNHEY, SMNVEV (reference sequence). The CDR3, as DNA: TGTGCCAGCAGTTTAGAACAGGGGCGAGCCTACGAGCAGTACTTC. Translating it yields CASSLEQGRAYEQYF.

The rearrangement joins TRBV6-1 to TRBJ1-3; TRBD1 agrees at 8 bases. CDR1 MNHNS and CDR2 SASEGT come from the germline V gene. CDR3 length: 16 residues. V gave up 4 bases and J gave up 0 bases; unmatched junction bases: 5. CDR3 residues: CASSAGQGYSGNTIYF. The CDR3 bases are TGTGCCAGCAGTGCAGGACAGGGCTACTCTGGAAACACCATATATTTT.

For the CDR3, the DNA is TGTGCCAGCATTACGACACCGAACACTGAAGCTTTCTTT. Protein product: CASITTPNTEAFF. The V gene is TRBV28, the J gene TRBJ1-1; D gene ambiguous. CDR3 length equals 13 residues. Germline CDR1 MDHEN, CDR2 SYDVKM. The V end was cut by 7 bases, the J end by 1 base, with 10 bases between.

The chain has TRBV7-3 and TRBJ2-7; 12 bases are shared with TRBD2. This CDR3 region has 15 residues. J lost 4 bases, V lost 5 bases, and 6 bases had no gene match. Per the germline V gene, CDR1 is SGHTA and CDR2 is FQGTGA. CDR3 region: CASSGGLAGPYEQYF. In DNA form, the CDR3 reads TGTGCCAGCAGCGGGGGACTAGCGGGCCCTTACGAGCAGTACTTC.

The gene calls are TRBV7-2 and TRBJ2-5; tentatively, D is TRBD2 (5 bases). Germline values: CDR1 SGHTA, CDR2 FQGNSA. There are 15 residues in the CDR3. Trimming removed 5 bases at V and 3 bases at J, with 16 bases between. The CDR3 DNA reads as TGTGCCAGCAGCGGTACCCCCCGGGGTGAAGAGACCCAGTACTTC. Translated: CASSGTPRGEETQYF.

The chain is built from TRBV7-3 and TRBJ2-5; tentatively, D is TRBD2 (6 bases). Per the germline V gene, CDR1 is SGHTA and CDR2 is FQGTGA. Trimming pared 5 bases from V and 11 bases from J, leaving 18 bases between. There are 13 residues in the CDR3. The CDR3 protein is CASSAGLTGEQYF. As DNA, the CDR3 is TGTGCCAGCAGCGCGGGACTCACGGGAGAGCAGTACTTC.

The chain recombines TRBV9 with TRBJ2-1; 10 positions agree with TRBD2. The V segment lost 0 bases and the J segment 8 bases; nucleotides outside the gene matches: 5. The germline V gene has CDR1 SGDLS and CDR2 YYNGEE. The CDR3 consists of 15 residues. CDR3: CASSVGGLALDEQFF. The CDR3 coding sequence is TGTGCCAGCAGCGTAGGGGGACTAGCGCTGGATGAGCAGTTCTTC. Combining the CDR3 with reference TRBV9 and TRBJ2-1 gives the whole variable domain DSGVTQTPKHLITATGQRVTLRCSPRSGDLSVYWYQQSLDQGLQFLIQYYNGEERAKGNILERFSAQQFPDLHSELNLSSLELGDSALYFCASSVGGLALDEQFFGPGTRLTVL.

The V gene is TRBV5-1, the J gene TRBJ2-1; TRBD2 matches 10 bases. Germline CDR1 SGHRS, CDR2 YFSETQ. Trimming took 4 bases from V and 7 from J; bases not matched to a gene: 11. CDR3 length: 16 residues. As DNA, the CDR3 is TGCGCCAGCAGCCCCGTAGCGGGGGGCTGGGCGAATGAGCAGTTCTTC. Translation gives CASSPVAGGWANEQFF.

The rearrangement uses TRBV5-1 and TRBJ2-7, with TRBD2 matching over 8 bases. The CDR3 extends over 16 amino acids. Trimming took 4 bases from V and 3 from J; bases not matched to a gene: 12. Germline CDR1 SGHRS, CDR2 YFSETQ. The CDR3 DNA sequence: TGCGCCAGCAGCCAAGTAATCGCGGGAGGATTCTACGAGCAGTACTTC. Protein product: CASSQVIAGGFYEQYF.